The clone carrying this T cell receptor beta chain was counted once. The data belong to a study of blood T cell repertoires in COVID-19. At the level of the study: Spain, Italy and the United States supplied samples that represented acute and convalescent COVID-19. T cells, B-cell-depleted T cells, or PBMCs supplied cDNA or gDNA.

Original data processing: Amplifying reference gene primers gave estimates of nucleated cell counts. This table comes from immunoSEQ multiplex PCR, and its TCRdb copy is limited to in-frame clones, with some not included. V, J and clone size reflect that table, while D and trimming were determined from the DNA. Found here are about 150,000 clones, 70% to 85% of them singletons; the top ten hold approximately 10%. This CDR3 region has 17 residues. The germline gives CDR1 SGHTA, CDR2 FQGNSA. V was clipped by 5 bases and J by 3 bases; unmatched bases: 10. This sequence joins TRBV7-2 and TRBJ2-2, with TRBD1 identical over 9 bases. Sequenced material: peripheral blood. The receptor's source is a woman in her forties or fifties with acute or convalescent COVID-19. In DNA form, the CDR3 reads TGTGCCAGCAGCCTCGACCGGGACAGGGTCGACACCGGGGAGCTGTTTTTT. Amino acid sequence: CASSLDRDRVDTGELFF.